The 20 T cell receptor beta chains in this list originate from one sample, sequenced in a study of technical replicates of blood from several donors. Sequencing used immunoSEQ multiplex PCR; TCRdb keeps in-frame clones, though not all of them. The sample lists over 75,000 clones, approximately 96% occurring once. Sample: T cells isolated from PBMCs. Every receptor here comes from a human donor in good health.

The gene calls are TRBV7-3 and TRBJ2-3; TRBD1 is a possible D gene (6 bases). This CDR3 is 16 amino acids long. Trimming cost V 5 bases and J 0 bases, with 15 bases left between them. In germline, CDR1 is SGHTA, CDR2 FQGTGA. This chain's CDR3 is CASSPTGTHSTDTQYF. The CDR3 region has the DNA TGTGCCAGCAGCCCGACCGGGACACATAGCACAGATACGCAGTATTTT.

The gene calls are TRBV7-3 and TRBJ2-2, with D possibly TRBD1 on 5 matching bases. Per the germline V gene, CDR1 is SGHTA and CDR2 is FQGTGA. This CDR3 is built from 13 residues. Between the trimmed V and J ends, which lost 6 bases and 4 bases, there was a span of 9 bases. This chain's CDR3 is CASRGVTTGELFF. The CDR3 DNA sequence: TGTGCCAGCAGAGGGGTAACCACCGGGGAGCTGTTTTTT.

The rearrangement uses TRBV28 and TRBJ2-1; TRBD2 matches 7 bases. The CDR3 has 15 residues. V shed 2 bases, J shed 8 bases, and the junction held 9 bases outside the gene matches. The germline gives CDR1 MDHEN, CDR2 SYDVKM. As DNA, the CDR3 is TGTGCCAGCAGTTTAGGGACTAAGGTCCGGGATGAGCAGTTCTTC. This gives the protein CASSLGTKVRDEQFF.

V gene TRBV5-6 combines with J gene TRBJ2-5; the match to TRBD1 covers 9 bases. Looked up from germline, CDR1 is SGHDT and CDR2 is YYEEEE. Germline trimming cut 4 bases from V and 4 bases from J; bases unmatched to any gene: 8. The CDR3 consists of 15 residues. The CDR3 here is CASSPRDRVRETQYF. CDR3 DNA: TGTGCCAGCAGCCCCCGGGACAGGGTACGAGAGACCCAGTACTTC.

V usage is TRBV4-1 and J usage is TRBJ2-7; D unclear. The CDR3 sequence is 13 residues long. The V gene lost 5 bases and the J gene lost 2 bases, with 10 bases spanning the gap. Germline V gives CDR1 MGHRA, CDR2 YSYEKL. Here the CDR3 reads CASSSEATYEQYF. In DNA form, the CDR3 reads TGCGCCAGCAGCTCCGAGGCCACCTACGAGCAGTACTTC.

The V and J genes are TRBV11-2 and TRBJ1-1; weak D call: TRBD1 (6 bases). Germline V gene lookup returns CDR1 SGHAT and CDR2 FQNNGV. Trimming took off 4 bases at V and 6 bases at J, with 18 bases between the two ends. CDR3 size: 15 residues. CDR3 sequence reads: CASSSTQGIASEAFF. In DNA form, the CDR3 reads TGTGCCAGCAGCTCTACACAGGGTATTGCTTCTGAAGCTTTCTTT.

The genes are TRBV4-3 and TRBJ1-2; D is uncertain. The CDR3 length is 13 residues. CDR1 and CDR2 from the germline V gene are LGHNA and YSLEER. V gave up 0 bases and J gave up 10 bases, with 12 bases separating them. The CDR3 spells CASSQDYGGDYTF. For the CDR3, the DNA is TGCGCCAGCAGCCAAGACTACGGCGGGGACTACACCTTC.

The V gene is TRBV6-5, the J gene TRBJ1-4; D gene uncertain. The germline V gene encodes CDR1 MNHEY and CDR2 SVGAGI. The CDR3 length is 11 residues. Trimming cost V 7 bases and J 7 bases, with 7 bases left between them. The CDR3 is CASKRGEKLFF. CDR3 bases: TGTGCCAGCAAACGCGGTGAAAAACTGTTTTTT.

CDR3 sequence: CASSIQGRVRSNQPQHF. The CDR3 bases are TGTGCCAGTAGTATACAAGGCAGGGTAAGGAGCAATCAGCCCCAGCATTTT. The J gene is TRBJ1-5, the V gene TRBV19, with D maybe TRBD1 (5 bases). V gave up 2 bases and J gave up 1 base, with 15 bases separating them. The CDR3 sequence is 17 residues long. Germline V gene sequence: CDR1 LNHDA, CDR2 SQIVND (reference sequence).

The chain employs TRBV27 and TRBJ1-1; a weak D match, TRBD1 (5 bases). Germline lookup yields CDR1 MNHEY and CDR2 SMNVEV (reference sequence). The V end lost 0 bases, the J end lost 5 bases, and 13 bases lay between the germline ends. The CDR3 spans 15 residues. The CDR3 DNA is TGTGCCAGCAGTTTATCGGGACTATACGTGACTGAAGCTTTCTTT. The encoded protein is CASSLSGLYVTEAFF.

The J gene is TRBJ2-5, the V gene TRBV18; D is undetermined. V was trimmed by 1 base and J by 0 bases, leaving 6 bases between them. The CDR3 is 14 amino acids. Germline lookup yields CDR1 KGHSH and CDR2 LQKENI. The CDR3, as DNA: TGTGCCAGCTCACCACAGAGGTACCAAGAGACCCAGTACTTC. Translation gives CASSPQRYQETQYF.

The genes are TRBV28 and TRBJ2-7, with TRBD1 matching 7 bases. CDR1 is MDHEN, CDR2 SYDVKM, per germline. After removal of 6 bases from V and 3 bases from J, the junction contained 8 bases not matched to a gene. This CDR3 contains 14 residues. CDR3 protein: CASRTGQPFYEQYF. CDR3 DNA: TGTGCCAGCAGAACGGGACAGCCTTTCTACGAGCAGTACTTC. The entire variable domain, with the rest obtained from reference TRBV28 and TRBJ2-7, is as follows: DVKVTQSSRYLVKRTGEKVFLECVQDMDHENMFWYRQDPGLGLRLIYFSYDVKMKEKGDIPEGYSVSREKKERFSLILESASTNQTSMYLCASRTGQPFYEQYFGPGTRLTVT.

The CDR3 DNA is TGTGCCAGCAGTTCACCGACAGGCGATCCTAGATATAGCAATCAGCCCCAGCATTTT. It specifies CASSSPTGDPRYSNQPQHF. This chain uses TRBV27 with TRBJ1-5; possibly TRBD1 for D (6 bases). Germline V lookup: CDR1 MNHEY, CDR2 SMNVEV (reference sequence). The CDR3 has 19 amino acids. V shed 4 bases and J shed 0 bases, with 22 bases lying between them.

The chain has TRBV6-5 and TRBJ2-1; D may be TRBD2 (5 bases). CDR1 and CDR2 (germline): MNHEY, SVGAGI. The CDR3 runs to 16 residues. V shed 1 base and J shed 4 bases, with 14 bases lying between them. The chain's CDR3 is CASSYWSGSLYNEQFF. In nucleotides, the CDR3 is TGTGCCAGCAGTTACTGGAGCGGATCATTATACAATGAGCAGTTCTTC.

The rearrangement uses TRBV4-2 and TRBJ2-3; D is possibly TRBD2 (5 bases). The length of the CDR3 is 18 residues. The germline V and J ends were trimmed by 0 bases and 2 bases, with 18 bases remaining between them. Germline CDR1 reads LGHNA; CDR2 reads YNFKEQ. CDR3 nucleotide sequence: TGTGCCAGCAGCCAAGATCCCCGGGTTAGCGTATACACAGATACGCAGTATTTT. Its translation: CASSQDPRVSVYTDTQYF.

CDR3 DNA sequence: TGTGCCAGTTCCCGGACTAGCGGGGCGTCTAACGAGCAGTACTTC. Its translation is CASSRTSGASNEQYF. The chain links TRBV19 to TRBJ2-7; 12 nucleotides match TRBD2. Losses at the gene ends were 8 bases for V and 5 bases for J; bases not matched to a gene: 10. The germline CDR1 and CDR2 sequences are LNHDA and SQIVND (reference sequence). The length of the CDR3 is 15 residues.

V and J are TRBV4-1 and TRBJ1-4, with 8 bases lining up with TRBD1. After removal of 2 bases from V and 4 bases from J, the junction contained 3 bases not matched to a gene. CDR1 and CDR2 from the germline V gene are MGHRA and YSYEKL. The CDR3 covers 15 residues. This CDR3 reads CASSQRDRINEKLFF. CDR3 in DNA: TGCGCCAGCAGCCAACGGGACAGGATTAATGAAAAACTGTTTTTT.

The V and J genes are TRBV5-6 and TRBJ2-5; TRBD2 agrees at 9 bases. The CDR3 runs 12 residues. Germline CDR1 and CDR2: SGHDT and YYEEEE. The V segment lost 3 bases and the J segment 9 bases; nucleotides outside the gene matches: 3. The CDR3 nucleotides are TGTGCCAGCAGCTGGGCGGGGGGGGCCCAGTACTTC. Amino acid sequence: CASSWAGGAQYF.

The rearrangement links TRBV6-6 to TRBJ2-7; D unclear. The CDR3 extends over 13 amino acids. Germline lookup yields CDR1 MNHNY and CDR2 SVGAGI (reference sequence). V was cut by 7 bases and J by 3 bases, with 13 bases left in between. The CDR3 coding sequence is TGTGCCAGCATGTTCGGGTTTAACTACGAGCAGTACTTC. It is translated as CASMFGFNYEQYF.

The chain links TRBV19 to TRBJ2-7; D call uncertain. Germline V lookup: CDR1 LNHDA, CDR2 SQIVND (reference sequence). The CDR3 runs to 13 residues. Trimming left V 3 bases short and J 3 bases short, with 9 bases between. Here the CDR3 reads CASSINHYYEQYF. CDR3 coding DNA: TGTGCCAGTAGTATCAATCACTACTACGAGCAGTACTTC. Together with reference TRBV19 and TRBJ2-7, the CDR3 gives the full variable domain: DGGITQSPKYLFRKEGQNVTLSCEQNLNHDAMYWYRQDPGQGLRLIYYSQIVNDFQKGDIAEGYSVSREKKESFPLTVTSAQKNPTAFYLCASSINHYYEQYFGPGTRLTVT.